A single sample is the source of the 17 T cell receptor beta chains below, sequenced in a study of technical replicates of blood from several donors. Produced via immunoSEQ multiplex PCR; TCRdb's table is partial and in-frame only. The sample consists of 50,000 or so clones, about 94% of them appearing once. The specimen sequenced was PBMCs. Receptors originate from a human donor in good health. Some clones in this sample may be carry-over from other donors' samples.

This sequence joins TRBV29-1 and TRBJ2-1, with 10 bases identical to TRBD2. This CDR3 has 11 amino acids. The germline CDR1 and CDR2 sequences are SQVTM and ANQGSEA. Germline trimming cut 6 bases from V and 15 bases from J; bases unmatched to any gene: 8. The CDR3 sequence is CSVYLAGAPFF. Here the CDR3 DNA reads TGCAGCGTATACCTAGCGGGGGCACCGTTCTTC.

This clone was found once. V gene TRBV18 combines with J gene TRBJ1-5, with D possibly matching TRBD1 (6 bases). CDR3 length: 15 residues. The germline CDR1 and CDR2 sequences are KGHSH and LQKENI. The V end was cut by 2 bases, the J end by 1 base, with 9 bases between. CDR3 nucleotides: TGTGCCAGCTCACCATGGGGGGGCAGCAATCAGCCCCAGCATTTT. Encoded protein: CASSPWGGSNQPQHF.

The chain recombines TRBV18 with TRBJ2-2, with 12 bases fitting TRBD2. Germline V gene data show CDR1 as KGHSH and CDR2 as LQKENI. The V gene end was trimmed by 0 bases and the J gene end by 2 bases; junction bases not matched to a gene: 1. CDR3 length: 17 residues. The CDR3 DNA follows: TGTGCCAGCTCACCACCGACTAGCGGGGGCAACACCGGGGAGCTGTTTTTT. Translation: CASSPPTSGGNTGELFF.

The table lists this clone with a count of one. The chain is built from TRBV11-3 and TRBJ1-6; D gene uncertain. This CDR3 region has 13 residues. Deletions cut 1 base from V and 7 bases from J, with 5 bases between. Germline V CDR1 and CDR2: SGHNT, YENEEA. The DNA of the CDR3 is TGTGCCAGCAGCTTAGTTCGGAATTCACCCCTCCACTTT. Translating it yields CASSLVRNSPLHF.

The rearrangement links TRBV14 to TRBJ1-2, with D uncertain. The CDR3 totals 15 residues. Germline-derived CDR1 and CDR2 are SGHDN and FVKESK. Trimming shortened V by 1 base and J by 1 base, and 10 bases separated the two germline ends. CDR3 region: CASSQVPGSNYGYTF. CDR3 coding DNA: TGTGCCAGCAGCCAAGTTCCCGGGAGTAACTATGGCTACACCTTC. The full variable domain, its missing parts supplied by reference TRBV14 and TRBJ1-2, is EAGVTQFPSHSVIEKGQTVTLRCDPISGHDNLYWYRRVMGKEIKFLLHFVKESKQDESGMPNNRFLAERTGGTYSTLKVQPAELEDSGVYFCASSQVPGSNYGYTFGSGTRLTVV.

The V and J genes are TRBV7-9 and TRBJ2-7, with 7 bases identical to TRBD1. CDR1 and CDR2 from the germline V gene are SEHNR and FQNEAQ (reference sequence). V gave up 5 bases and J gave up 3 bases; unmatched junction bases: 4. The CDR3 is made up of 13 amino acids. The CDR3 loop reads CASSQGEFYEQYF. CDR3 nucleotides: TGTGCCAGCAGCCAGGGGGAATTCTACGAGCAGTACTTC.

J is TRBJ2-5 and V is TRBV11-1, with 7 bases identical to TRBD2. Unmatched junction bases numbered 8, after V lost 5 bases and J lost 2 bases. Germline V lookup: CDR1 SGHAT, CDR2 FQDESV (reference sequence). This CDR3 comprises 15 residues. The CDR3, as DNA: TGTGCCAGCAGCCTTACTAGCGCAACTCAAGAGACCCAGTACTTC. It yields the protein CASSLTSATQETQYF.

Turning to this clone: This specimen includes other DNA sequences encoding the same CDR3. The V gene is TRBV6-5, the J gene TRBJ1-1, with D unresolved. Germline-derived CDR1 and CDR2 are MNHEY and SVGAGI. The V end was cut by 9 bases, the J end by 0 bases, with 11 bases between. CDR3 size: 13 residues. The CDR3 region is CASKGGVNTEAFF. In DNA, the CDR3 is TGTGCCAGTAAAGGAGGAGTGAACACTGAAGCTTTCTTT.

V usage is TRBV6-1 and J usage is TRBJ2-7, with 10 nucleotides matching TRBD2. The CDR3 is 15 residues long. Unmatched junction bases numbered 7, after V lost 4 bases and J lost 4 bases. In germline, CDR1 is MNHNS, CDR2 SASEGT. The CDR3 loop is CASSGWGTSVYEQYF. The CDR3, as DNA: TGTGCCAGCAGTGGATGGGGGACTAGCGTTTACGAGCAGTACTTC.

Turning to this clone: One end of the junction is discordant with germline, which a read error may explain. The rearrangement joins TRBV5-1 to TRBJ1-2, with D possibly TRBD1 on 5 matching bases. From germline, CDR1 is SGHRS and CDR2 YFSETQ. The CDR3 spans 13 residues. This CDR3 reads CASSLGDGGPSAF. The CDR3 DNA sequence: TGCGCCAGCAGCTTAGGTGACGGGGGACCTTCCGCCTTC.

The CDR3 loop reads CASSQEGAGTHRELFF. The CDR3 nucleotides are TGTGCCAGCAGCCAAGAGGGGGCAGGGACGCACCGGGAGCTGTTTTTT. This rearrangement joins TRBV14 to TRBJ2-2; TRBD1 might be the D (6 bases). This CDR3 region has 16 residues. V was trimmed by 0 bases and J by 9 bases, leaving 17 bases between them. Germline lookup yields CDR1 SGHDN and CDR2 FVKESK. The whole variable domain, filled in from reference TRBV14 and TRBJ2-2, reads EAGVTQFPSHSVIEKGQTVTLRCDPISGHDNLYWYRRVMGKEIKFLLHFVKESKQDESGMPNNRFLAERTGGTYSTLKVQPAELEDSGVYFCASSQEGAGTHRELFFGEGSRLTVL.

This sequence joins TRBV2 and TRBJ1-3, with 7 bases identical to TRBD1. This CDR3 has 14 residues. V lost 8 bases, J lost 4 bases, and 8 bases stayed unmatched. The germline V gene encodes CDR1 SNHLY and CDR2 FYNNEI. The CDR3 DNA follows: TGTGCCAGCGGCGGGACAGTAAGGGGAAACACCATATATTTT. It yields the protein CASGGTVRGNTIYF.

In nucleotides, the CDR3 is TGCACCAGCAGCCAAGCACAGGGGTCGCAAGAGACCCAGTACTTC. It is translated as CTSSQAQGSQETQYF. V is TRBV1 and J is TRBJ2-5; whether TRBD1, the table's D call, matches the DNA was not checked. TRBV1 is a documented pseudogene. This CDR3 is 15 amino acids long.

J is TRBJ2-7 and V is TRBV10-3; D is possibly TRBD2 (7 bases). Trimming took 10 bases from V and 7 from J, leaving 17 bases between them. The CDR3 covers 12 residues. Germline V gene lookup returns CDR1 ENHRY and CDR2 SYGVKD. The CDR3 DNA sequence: TGTGCCACCGATTCAGGGAGGGGGGAGCAGTACTTC. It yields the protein CATDSGRGEQYF.

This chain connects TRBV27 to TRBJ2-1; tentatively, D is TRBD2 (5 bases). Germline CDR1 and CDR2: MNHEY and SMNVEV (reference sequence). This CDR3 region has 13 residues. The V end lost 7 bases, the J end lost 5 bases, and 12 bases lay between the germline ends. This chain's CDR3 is CASTGDVNNEQFF. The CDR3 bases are TGTGCCAGCACCGGGGATGTGAACAATGAGCAGTTCTTC.

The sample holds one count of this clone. CDR3 sequence reads: CSAGVAQRYTF. DNA for the CDR3: TGCAGCGCGGGGGTCGCTCAACGCTACACCTTC. This rearrangement joins TRBV29-1 to TRBJ1-2; a possible D gene is TRBD1 (5 bases). This CDR3 has 11 residues. The V end was cut by 7 bases, the J end by 9 bases, with 15 bases between. Germline CDR1 is SQVTM and CDR2 is ANQGSEA.

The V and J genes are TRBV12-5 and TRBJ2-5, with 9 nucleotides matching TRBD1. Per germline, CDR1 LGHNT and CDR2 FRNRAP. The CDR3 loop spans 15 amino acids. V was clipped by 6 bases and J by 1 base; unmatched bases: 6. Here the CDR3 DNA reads TGTGCTAGTGGAACAGGACAGGGGCTCCAAGAGACCCAGTACTTC. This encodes CASGTGQGLQETQYF.